The clone carrying this TCR beta chain has a handful of counts. Its antigen is undetermined. Per germline, CDR1 SNHLY and CDR2 FYNNEI. CDR3 length: 10 amino acids. Between the trimmed V and J ends, which lost 4 bases and 11 bases, there was a span of 6 bases. This specimen belongs to a study of T cells in Graves' hyperthyroidism and ophthalmopathy. The investigators amplified TCR beta CDR3 regions from RNA transcripts. A first-round RT-PCR of the TCR CDR3 used the HTBI primer set. TCRdb fed the multiplex PCR reads into MiXCR, producing one record per CDR3 protein. The sample comprises about 510,000 distinct CDR3 sequences, around 43% of which are singletons, and about 45% rests with the top ten. General study points: From stable hyperthyroidism, ophthalmopathy was set apart by a 13 V-J model.

The sequence derives from an adult woman with Graves' disease, either hyperthyroidism or ophthalmopathy (not recorded which). The V call is TRBV2, the J call TRBJ1-3; D call uncertain. The sequenced sample consisted of peripheral blood or thyroid tissue (not recorded which). The CDR3 DNA reads TGTGCCAGCAGTGGGACCGCCATATATTTT. Protein product: CASSGTAIYF. Looking up the rest from reference TRBV2 and TRBJ1-3 gives the full variable domain: EPEVTQTPSHQVTQMGQEVILRCVPISNHLYFYWYRQILGQKVEFLVSFYNNEISEKSEIFDDQFSVERPDGSNFTLKIRSTKLEDSAMYFCASSGTAIYFGEGSWLTVV.